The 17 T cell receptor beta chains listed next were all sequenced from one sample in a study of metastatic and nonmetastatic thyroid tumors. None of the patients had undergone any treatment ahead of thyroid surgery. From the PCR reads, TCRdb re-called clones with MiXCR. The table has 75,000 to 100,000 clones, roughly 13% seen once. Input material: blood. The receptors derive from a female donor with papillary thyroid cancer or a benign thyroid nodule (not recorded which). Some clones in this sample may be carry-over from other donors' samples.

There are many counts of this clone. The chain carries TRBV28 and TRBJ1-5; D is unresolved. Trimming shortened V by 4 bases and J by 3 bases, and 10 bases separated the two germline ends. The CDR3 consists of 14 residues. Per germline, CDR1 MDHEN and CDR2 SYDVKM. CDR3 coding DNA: TGTGCCAGCAGTTCAAGACGGAACAATCAGCCCCAGCATTTT. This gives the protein CASSSRRNNQPQHF.

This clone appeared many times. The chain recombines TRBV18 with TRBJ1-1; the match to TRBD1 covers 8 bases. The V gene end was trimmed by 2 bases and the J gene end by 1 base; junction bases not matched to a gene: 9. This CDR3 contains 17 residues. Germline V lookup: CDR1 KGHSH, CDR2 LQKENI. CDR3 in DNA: TGTGCCAGCTCACCAGTACCCGGGACAGGATCGAACACTGAAGCTTTCTTT. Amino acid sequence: CASSPVPGTGSNTEAFF.

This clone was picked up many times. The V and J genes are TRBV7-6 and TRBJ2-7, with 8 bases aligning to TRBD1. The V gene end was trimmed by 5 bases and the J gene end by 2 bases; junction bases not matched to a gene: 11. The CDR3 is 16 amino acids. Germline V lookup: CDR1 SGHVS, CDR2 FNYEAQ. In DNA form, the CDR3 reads TGTGCCAGCAGCCCGACAGGGGTGCAGCCGACCTACGAGCAGTACTTC. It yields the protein CASSPTGVQPTYEQYF.

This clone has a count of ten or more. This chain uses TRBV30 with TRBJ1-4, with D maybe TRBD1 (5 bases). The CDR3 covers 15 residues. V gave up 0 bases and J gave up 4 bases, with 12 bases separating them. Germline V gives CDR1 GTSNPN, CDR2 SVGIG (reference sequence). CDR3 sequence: CAWSVGALLNEKLFF. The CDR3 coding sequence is TGTGCCTGGAGTGTAGGGGCCCTCCTTAATGAAAAACTGTTTTTT.

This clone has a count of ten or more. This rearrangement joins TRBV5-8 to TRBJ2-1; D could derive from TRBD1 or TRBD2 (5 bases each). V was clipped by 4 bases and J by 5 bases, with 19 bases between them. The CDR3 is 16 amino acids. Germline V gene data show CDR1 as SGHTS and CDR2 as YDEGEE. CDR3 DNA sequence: TGTGCCAGCAGCCGTCGCCGGGGTGGGGCCCACAATGAGCAGTTCTTC. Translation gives CASSRRRGGAHNEQFF.

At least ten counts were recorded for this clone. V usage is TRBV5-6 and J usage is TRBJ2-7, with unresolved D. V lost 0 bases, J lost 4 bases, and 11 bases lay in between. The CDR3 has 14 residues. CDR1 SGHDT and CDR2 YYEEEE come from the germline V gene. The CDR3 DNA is TGTGCCAGCAGCTTGGCCGGGCCTGGGTACGAGCAGTACTTC. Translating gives CASSLAGPGYEQYF.

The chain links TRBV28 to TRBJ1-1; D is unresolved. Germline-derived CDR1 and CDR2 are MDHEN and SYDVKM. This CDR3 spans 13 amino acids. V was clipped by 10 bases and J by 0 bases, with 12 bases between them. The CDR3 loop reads CAILVGLNTEAFF. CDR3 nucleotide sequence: TGTGCCATCTTGGTGGGCTTGAACACTGAAGCTTTCTTT.

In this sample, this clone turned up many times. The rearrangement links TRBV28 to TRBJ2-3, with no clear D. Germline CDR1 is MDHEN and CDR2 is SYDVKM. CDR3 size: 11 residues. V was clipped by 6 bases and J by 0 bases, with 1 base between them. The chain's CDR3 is CASRSTDTQYF. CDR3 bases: TGTGCCAGCAGGAGCACAGATACGCAGTATTTT.

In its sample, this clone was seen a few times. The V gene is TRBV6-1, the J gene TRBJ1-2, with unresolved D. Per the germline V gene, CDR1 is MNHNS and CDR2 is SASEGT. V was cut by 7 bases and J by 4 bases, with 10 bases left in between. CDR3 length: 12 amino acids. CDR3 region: CASTEAAYGYTF. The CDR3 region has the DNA TGTGCCAGCACCGAGGCGGCCTATGGCTACACCTTC.

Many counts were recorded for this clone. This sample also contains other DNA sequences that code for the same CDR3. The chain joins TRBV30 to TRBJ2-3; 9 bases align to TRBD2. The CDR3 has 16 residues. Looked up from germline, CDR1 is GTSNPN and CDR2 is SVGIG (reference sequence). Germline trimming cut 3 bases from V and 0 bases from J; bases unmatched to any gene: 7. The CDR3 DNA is TGTGCCTGGAGAATACGAACTAGCGGGAGCACAGATACGCAGTATTTT. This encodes CAWRIRTSGSTDTQYF.

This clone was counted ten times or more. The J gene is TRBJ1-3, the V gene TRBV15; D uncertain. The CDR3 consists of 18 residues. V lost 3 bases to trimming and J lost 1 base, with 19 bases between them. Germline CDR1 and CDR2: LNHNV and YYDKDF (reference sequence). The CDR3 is CATSSWAHTKRSGNTIYF. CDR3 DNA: TGTGCCACCAGCAGTTGGGCGCACACCAAGAGGTCTGGAAACACCATATATTTT.

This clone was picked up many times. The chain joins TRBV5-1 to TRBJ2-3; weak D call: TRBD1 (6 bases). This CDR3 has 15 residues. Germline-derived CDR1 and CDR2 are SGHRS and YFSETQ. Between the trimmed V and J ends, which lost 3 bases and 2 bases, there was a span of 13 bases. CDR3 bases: TGCGCCAGCAGCTCGGACTGGGGGCCCACAGATACGCAGTATTTT. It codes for CASSSDWGPTDTQYF. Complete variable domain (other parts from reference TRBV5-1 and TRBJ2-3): KAGVTQTPRYLIKTRGQQVTLSCSPISGHRSVSWYQQTPGQGLQFLFEYFSETQRNKGNFPGRFSGRQFSNSRSEMNVSTLELGDSALYLCASSSDWGPTDTQYFGPGTRLTVL.

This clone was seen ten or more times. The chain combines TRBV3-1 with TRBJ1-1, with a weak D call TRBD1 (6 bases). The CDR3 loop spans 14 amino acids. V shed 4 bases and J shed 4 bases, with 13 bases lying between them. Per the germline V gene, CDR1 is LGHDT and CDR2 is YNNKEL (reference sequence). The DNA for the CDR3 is TGTGCCAGCAGCCCGCGGGGGCGCGGCACTGAAGCTTTCTTT. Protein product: CASSPRGRGTEAFF. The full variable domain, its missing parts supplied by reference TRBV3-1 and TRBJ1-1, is DTAVSQTPKYLVTQMGNDKSIKCEQNLGHDTMYWYKQDSKKFLKIMFSYNNKELIINETVPNRFSPKSPDKAHLNLHINSLELGDSAVYFCASSPRGRGTEAFFGQGTRLTVV.

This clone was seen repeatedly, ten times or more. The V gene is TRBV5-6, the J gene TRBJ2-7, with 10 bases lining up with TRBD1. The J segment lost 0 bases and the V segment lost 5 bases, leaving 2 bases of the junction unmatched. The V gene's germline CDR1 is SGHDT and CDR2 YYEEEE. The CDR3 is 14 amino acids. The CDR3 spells CASRRDRGSYEQYF. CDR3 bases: TGTGCCAGCAGACGGGACAGGGGCTCCTACGAGCAGTACTTC.

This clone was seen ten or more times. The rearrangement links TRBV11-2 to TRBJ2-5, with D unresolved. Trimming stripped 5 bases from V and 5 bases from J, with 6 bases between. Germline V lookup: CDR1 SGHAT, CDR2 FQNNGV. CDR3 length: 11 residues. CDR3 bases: TGTGCCAGCAGCCTCGAGGAGACCCAGTACTTC. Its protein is CASSLEETQYF.

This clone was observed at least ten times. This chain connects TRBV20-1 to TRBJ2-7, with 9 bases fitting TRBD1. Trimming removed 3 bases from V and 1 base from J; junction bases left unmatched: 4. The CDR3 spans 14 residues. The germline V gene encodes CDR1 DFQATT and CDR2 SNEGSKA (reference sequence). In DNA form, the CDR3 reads TGCAGTGCTAGGCAGGACAGGGGTTCCTACGAGCAGTACTTC. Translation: CSARQDRGSYEQYF.

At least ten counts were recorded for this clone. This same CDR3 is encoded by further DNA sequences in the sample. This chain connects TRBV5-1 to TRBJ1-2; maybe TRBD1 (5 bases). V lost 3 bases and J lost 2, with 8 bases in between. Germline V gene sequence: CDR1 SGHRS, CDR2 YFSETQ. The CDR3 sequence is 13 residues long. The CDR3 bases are TGCGCCAGCAGCTCCCGGGGGAACTATGGCTACACCTTC. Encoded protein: CASSSRGNYGYTF.